The 12 T cell receptor beta chains reported below all come from one sample, sequenced in a study of CD8 T cells in ankylosing spondylitis. In TCRdb, the 5' RACE reads were re-called with MiXCR into one record per CDR3 protein. Among roughly 130,000 distinct CDR3 sequences listed, approximately 8.4% were seen once. The sample taken for sequencing was synovial fluid, either unsorted or a sorted T cell fraction (not recorded which). These receptors all come from a male donor with ankylosing spondylitis.

This sequence joins TRBV6-2 or TRBV6-3 and TRBJ1-6; possible D gene TRBD1, 6 bases. V shed 5 bases and J shed 6 bases, with 11 bases lying between them. CDR1 MNHEY and CDR2 SVGEGT come from the germline V gene. The CDR3 spans 14 residues. The CDR3 DNA is TGTGCCAGCAGTGGACAGCGATTTAATTCACCCCTCCACTTT. As protein: CASSGQRFNSPLHF.

This chain joins TRBV12-3 or TRBV12-4 and TRBJ2-5, with D uncertain. The V and J ends lost 6 bases and 4 bases respectively, with 18 bases between them. This CDR3 has 15 residues. The CDR3 DNA is TGTGCCAGCAGCCCTTCCTTTGACCGTCGAGAGACCCAGTACTTC. Its protein product is CASSPSFDRRETQYF.

Many counts were recorded for this clonotype. The genes are TRBV7-2 and TRBJ2-1; 9 bases agree with TRBD2. The CDR3 has 17 amino acids. Per germline, CDR1 SGHTA and CDR2 FQGNSA. V was clipped by 2 bases and J by 0 bases; unmatched bases: 5. This CDR3 reads CASSLWAGGSSYNEQFF. DNA for the CDR3: TGTGCCAGCAGCTTATGGGCGGGAGGGAGCTCCTACAATGAGCAGTTCTTC.

In this sample, this clonotype turned up many times. In DNA form, the CDR3 reads TGTGCCAGCAGTTTGGTACTAGCGGGCTACAATGAGCAGTTCTTC. Protein sequence: CASSLVLAGYNEQFF. This chain links TRBV6-5 with TRBJ2-1, with TRBD2 matching over 9 bases. The CDR3 contains 15 residues. Germline V lookup: CDR1 MNHEY, CDR2 SVGAGI. The J segment lost 3 bases and the V segment lost 4 bases, leaving 4 bases of the junction unmatched.

In this sample, this clonotype turned up a few times. The rearrangement joins TRBV21-1 to TRBJ2-2. TRBV21-1 is a pseudogene locus. CDR3 length equals 15 residues. As DNA, the CDR3 is TGTGCCAGCAGCAAAGGGCAGGGTTCTGGAGGGGAGCTGTTTTTT. It encodes CASSKGQGSGGELFF.

At least ten counts were recorded for this clonotype. The chain joins TRBV5-1 to TRBJ2-7; 8 bases map to TRBD1. The CDR3 contains 14 residues. Germline assignment: CDR1 SGHRS and CDR2 YFSETQ. The ends lost 1 base at V and 2 bases at J; junction bases unmatched: 2. CDR3 sequence reads: CASSLWDRTYEQYF. CDR3 bases: TGCGCCAGCAGCTTGTGGGACAGGACCTACGAGCAGTACTTC.

This chain connects TRBV7-9 to TRBJ2-3; no reliable D call. In germline, CDR1 is SEHNR, CDR2 FQNEAQ (reference sequence). The V and J ends lost 6 bases and 6 bases respectively, with 19 bases between them. The CDR3 has 15 residues. CDR3 sequence (DNA): TGTGCCAGCAGTCTGACTTCACTAAGGGCCGATACGCAGTATTTT. Translation gives CASSLTSLRADTQYF. The complete variable domain, with remaining parts taken from reference TRBV7-9 and TRBJ2-3, reads DTGVSQNPRHKITKRGQNVTFRCDPISEHNRLYWYRQTLGQGPEFLTYFQNEAQLEKSRLLSDRFSAERPKGSFSTLEIQRTEQGDSAMYLCASSLTSLRADTQYFGPGTRLTVL.

The chain uses TRBV7-2 and TRBJ2-7; D is ambiguous. The ends were cut back, 5 bases at V and 4 bases at J, with 21 bases in the middle. Germline values: CDR1 SGHTA, CDR2 FQGNSA. CDR3 length equals 16 residues. The CDR3 region is CASSPRAAGLWYEQYF. The CDR3 DNA reads TGTGCCAGCAGCCCAAGAGCAGCCGGGCTGTGGTACGAGCAGTACTTC.

For this clonotype: As the CDR3 is not closed by the conserved phenylalanine or tryptophan, this likely results from a read error. The chain recombines TRBV2 with TRBJ2-7, with D perhaps matching TRBD2 (5 bases). The CDR3 consists of 16 residues. The ends were cut back, 5 bases at V and 2 bases at J, with 19 bases in the middle. Germline CDR1 and CDR2: SNHLY and FYNNEI. The CDR3 DNA is TGTGCCAGCAGTATCCCGACGGGGAGAGTAGCCTACGAGCAGTACATC. Amino acid sequence: CASSIPTGRVAYEQYI.

V gene TRBV11-2 combines with J gene TRBJ2-7, with 8 positions matching TRBD1. Germline V lookup: CDR1 SGHAT, CDR2 FQNNGV. J was trimmed by 7 bases and V by 5 bases; bases with no gene match: 13. This CDR3 contains 15 residues. CDR3 nucleotides: TGTGCCAGCAGCACATCCGGGACAGGCCAAACGGAGCAGTACTTC. Residues: CASSTSGTGQTEQYF.

A remark on this clonotype: One end of the junction fails to match germline, which may point to a read error. J is TRBJ2-1 and V is TRBV4-2; D is possibly TRBD2 (5 bases). Germline CDR1 is LGHNA and CDR2 is YNFKEQ. The CDR3 runs to 14 residues. CDR3 DNA sequence: TGTGCCATCAGCGCCGGGCCACTCAGCGGTGAGCAGTTCTTC. As protein: CAISAGPLSGEQFF.

This clonotype was counted at least ten times. V usage is TRBV11-3 and J usage is TRBJ2-3; D not certain. Germline V gives CDR1 SGHNT, CDR2 YENEEA. V lost 5 bases to trimming and J lost 5 bases, with 14 bases between them. CDR3 length equals 14 residues. The CDR3 sequence: CASSQGPSRDTQYF. Written as DNA, the CDR3 is TGTGCCAGCAGCCAAGGTCCGTCCAGAGATACGCAGTATTTT.